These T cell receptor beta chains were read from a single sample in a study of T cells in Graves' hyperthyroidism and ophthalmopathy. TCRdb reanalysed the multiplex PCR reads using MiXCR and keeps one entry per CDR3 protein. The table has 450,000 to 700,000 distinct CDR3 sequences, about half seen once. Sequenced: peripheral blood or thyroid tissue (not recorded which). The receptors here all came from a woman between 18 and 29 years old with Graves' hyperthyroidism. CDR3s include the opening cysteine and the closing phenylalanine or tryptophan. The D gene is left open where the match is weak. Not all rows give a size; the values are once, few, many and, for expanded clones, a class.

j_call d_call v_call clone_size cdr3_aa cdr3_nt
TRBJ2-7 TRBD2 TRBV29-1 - CSVEDWSSGALYEQYF TGCAGCGTTGAAGATTGGTCTAGCGGGGCACTCTACGAGCAGTACTTC
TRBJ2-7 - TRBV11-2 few CASSSEGGAGLEQYF TGTGCCAGCAGCTCCGAGGGGGGGGCCGGTCTCGAGCAGTACTTC
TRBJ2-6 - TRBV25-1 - CASSPPRDDSTAGANVLTF TGTGCCAGCAGTCCCCCTAGGGACGACTCGACCGCCGGGGCCAACGTCCTGACTTTC
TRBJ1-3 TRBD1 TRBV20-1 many CSARVPLGTGGKSGNTIYF TGCAGTGCTAGAGTCCCCCTCGGGACAGGGGGCAAGAGTGGAAACACCATATATTTT
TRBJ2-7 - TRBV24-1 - CATSDFPRDEQYF TGTGCCACCAGTGATTTCCCCAGGGACGAGCAGTACTTC
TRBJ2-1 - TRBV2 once CASSASGWGNEQFF TGTGCCAGCAGTGCCAGCGGGTGGGGGAATGAGCAGTTCTTC
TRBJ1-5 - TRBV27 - CASKDWVCQPQHF TGTGCCAGCAAAGATTGGGTATGTCAGCCCCAGCATTTT
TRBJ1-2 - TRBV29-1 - CSATNMGGGYTF TGCAGCGCCACCAATATGGGAGGTGGCTACACCTTC
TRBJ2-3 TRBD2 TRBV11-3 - CASSLEAGVEYF TGTGCCAGCAGCTTAGAGGCGGGAGTGGAGTATTTT
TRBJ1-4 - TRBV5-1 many CASSLQSRGSEKLFF TGCGCCAGCAGCCTCCAATCGAGGGGAAGCGAAAAACTGTTTTTT
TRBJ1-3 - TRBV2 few CASGNRVSGNTIYF TGTGCCAGCGGAAACAGGGTCTCTGGAAACACCATATATTTT
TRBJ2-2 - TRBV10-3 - CAISGPGTGELFF TGTGCCATCAGTGGCCCCGGGACAGGGGAGCTGTTTTTT
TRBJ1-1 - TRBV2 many CASSETRQSMNTEAFF TGTGCCAGCAGTGAAACCCGTCAGAGCATGAACACTGAAGCTTTCTTT
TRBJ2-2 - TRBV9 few CASSSRQGGPAGELFF TGTGCCAGCAGCTCCAGACAGGGAGGGCCGGCCGGGGAGCTGTTTTTT
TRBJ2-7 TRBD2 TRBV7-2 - CASSLALSGRSGEQYF TGTGCCAGCAGCTTAGCGCTCAGCGGGAGGAGCGGTGAGCAGTACTTC
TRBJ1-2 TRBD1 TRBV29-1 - CSVDEGTGTAYYGYTF TGCAGCGTTGATGAAGGGACAGGGACCGCTTATTACGGCTACACCTTC
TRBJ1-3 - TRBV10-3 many CAIGRGVTAGGNTIYF TGTGCCATCGGGCGAGGGGTAACGGCAGGAGGAAACACCATATATTTT
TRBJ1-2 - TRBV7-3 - CASSSYIGYTF TGTGCCAGCAGCTCCTACATTGGCTACACCTTC
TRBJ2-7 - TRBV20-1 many CSARLGRRPYEQYF TGCAGTGCTAGACTTGGCAGACGGCCCTACGAGCAGTACTTC
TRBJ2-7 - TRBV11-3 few CASSLERLLAGNEQYF TGTGCCAGCAGCTTAGAAAGGCTACTAGCCGGGAACGAGCAGTACTTC
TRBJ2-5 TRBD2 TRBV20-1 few CSARGLPGGETQYF TGCAGTGCTAGGGGTCTACCGGGGGGAGAGACCCAGTACTTC
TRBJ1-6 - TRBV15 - CATSSQAWEGYNSPLHF TGTGCCACCAGCAGCCAAGCGTGGGAGGGTTATAATTCACCCCTCCACTTT
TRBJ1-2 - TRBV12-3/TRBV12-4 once CASRTPGAEANYGYTF TGTGCCAGCAGAACGCCAGGGGCAGAAGCTAACTATGGCTACACCTTC
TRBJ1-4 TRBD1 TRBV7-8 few CASRTQGATNEKLFF TGTGCCAGCAGGACTCAGGGGGCAACTAATGAAAAACTGTTTTTT
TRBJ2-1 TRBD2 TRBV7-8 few CASGPGGDEQFF TGTGCCAGCGGACCCGGGGGGGATGAGCAGTTCTTC
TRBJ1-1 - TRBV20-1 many CSAYGHRNTEAFF TGCAGTGCCTATGGACATCGGAACACTGAAGCTTTCTTT
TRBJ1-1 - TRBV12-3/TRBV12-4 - CASSLSVPGNTEAFF TGTGCCAGCAGTTTAAGTGTGCCAGGGAACACTGAAGCTTTCTTT
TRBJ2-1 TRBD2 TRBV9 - CASSSGLATYNEQFF TGTGCCAGCAGCTCGGGACTAGCCACCTACAATGAGCAGTTCTTC
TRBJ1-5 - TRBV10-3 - CAISDGGILPGPQHF TGTGCCATCAGTGACGGGGGGATTTTACCAGGGCCCCAGCATTTT
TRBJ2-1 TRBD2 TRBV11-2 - CASSVTSGRPLRNEQFF TGTGCCAGCAGCGTAACTAGCGGGAGGCCCCTTCGGAATGAGCAGTTCTTC
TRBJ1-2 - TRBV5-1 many CASSFTGTPYGYTF TGCGCCAGCAGCTTTACCGGGACGCCCTATGGCTACACCTTC
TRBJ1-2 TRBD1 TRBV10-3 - CAISEGQGGYGYTF TGTGCCATCAGTGAGGGACAGGGGGGATATGGCTACACCTTC
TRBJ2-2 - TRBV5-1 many CASSLDPSGAGELFF TGCGCCAGCAGCTTGGATCCTTCCGGGGCCGGGGAGCTGTTTTTT
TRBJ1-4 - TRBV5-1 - CASRSGAGANEKLFF TGCGCCAGCAGATCAGGGGCCGGGGCTAATGAAAAACTGTTTTTT
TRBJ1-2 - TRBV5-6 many CASSLAVYGYTF TGTGCCAGCAGCTTGGCGGTCTATGGCTACACCTTC
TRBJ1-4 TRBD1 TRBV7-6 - CASSLVGTGRFF TGTGCCAGCAGCTTGGTAGGGACAGGGAGGTTTTTT
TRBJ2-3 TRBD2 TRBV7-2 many CASSLLAGDTQYF TGTGCCAGCAGCTTACTAGCGGGAGATACGCAGTATTTT
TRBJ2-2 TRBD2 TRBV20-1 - CSARSLSGTGGELFF TGCAGTGCTAGATCCCTCAGCGGGACGGGCGGGGAGCTGTTTTTT
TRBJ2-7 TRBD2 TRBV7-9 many CASSSKPPGLDLSYEQYF TGTGCCAGCAGCTCTAAGCCCCCGGGACTAGATTTGTCCTACGAGCAGTACTTC
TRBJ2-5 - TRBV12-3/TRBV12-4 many CASSLGFRNQETQYF TGTGCCAGCAGTCTGGGCTTCAGGAACCAAGAGACCCAGTACTTC
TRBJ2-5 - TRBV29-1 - CSVVGKTQYF TGCAGCGTTGTAGGCAAGACCCAGTACTTC
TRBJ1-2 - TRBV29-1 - CSVAWEYGYTF TGCAGCGTTGCTTGGGAGTATGGCTACACCTTC
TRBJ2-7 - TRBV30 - CAWSAAVYEQYF TGTGCCTGGAGTGCTGCAGTCTACGAGCAGTACTTC
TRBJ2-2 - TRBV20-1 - CSARNPAGHRTGELFF TGCAGTGCTAGGAACCCAGCGGGCCATCGCACCGGGGAGCTGTTTTTT
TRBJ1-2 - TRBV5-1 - CASSLAGSDYGYTF TGCGCCAGCAGCTTGGCGGGATCGGACTATGGCTACACCTTC
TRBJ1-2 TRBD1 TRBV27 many CASTTGQNNYGYTF TGTGCCAGCACGACGGGACAGAATAACTATGGCTACACCTTC
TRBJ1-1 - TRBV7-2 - CASTKTGTAEAFF TGTGCCAGCACCAAGACGGGGACGGCTGAAGCTTTCTTT
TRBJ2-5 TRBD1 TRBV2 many CASSEGQGAETQYF TGTGCCAGCAGTGAGGGACAGGGGGCAGAGACCCAGTACTTC
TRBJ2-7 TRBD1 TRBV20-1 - CSARSDRDEQSF TGCAGTGCTAGATCGGACAGGGACGAGCAGTCCTTC